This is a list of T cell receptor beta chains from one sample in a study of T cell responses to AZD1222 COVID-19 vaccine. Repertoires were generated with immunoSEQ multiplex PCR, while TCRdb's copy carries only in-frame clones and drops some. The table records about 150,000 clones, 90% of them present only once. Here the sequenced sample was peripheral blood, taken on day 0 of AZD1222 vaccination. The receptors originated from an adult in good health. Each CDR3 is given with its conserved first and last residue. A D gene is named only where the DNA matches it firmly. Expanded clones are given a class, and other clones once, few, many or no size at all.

CDR3nt: TGTGCCAGCAGCACATGGACAGGGGGGAATTCACCCCTCCACTTT
CDR3aa: CASSTWTGGNSPLHF
d_gene: TRBD1
abundance: few
v_gene: TRBV5-6
len: 15
j_gene: TRBJ1-6

CDR3nt: TGTGCCAGCAGTTACTCCGGGACAGGAACCTACGAGCAGTACTTC
CDR3aa: CASSYSGTGTYEQYF
d_gene: TRBD1
abundance: .
v_gene: TRBV6-5
len: 15
j_gene: TRBJ2-7

CDR3nt: TGTGCCAGCAGTTACGATGCCGGTTCGGGGGCCAACGTCCTGACTTTC
CDR3aa: CASSYDAGSGANVLTF
d_gene: .
abundance: .
v_gene: TRBV6-5
len: 16
j_gene: TRBJ2-6

CDR3nt: TGTGCCAGTCGAGACCCGAGCTCCTACAATGAGCAGTTCTTC
CDR3aa: CASRDPSSYNEQFF
d_gene: .
abundance: once
v_gene: TRBV19
len: 14
j_gene: TRBJ2-1

CDR3nt: TGTGCCAGCAGGTCAAAGTGGGTTAACACTGAAGCTTTCTTT
CDR3aa: CASRSKWVNTEAFF
d_gene: .
abundance: .
v_gene: TRBV28
len: 14
j_gene: TRBJ1-1

CDR3nt: TGTGCCAGCTCCGCGGGGACGGGAAACACCATATATTTT
CDR3aa: CASSAGTGNTIYF
d_gene: .
abundance: .
v_gene: TRBV18
len: 13
j_gene: TRBJ1-3

CDR3nt: TGTGCCAGCAGGCCGGATCACTATGGCTACACCTTC
CDR3aa: CASRPDHYGYTF
d_gene: .
abundance: once
v_gene: TRBV6-5
len: 12
j_gene: TRBJ1-2

CDR3nt: TGTGCCAGCCTTGGGGGATTGAACACTGAAGCTTTCTTT
CDR3aa: CASLGGLNTEAFF
d_gene: .
abundance: .
v_gene: TRBV7-9
len: 13
j_gene: TRBJ1-1

CDR3nt: TGTGCCAGCAGCCAATACCGACTCTATGGCTACACCTTC
CDR3aa: CASSQYRLYGYTF
d_gene: .
abundance: .
v_gene: TRBV3-1/TRBV3-2
len: 13
j_gene: TRBJ1-2

CDR3nt: TGTGCCAGCAGTACCCCAGGGGGCGGCTATGGCTACACCTTC
CDR3aa: CASSTPGGGYGYTF
d_gene: TRBD1
abundance: .
v_gene: TRBV3-1/TRBV3-2
len: 14
j_gene: TRBJ1-2

CDR3nt: TGTGCCAGCTCACCAGGTTCACAGGCCGTAAACTATGGCTACACCTTC
CDR3aa: CASSPGSQAVNYGYTF
d_gene: .
abundance: .
v_gene: TRBV18
len: 16
j_gene: TRBJ1-2

CDR3nt: TGTGCCAGCAGTTCCCCTCGGACAGGGGGGAACACTGAAGCTTTCTTT
CDR3aa: CASSSPRTGGNTEAFF
d_gene: TRBD1
abundance: once
v_gene: TRBV6-6
len: 16
j_gene: TRBJ1-1

CDR3nt: TGTGCCAGCAGCCGCAGGGGAGACTCTGGAAACACCATATATTTT
CDR3aa: CASSRRGDSGNTIYF
d_gene: .
abundance: once
v_gene: TRBV4-2
len: 15
j_gene: TRBJ1-3

CDR3nt: TGTGCCAGCAGTAAGGGGACTTCAGGCTACAATGAGCAGTTCTTC
CDR3aa: CASSKGTSGYNEQFF
d_gene: .
abundance: .
v_gene: TRBV2
len: 15
j_gene: TRBJ2-1

CDR3nt: TGTGCCAGCAGCAGAGCCGGGGGTAACGTCCTGACTTTC
CDR3aa: CASSRAGGNVLTF
d_gene: .
abundance: .
v_gene: TRBV21-1
len: 13
j_gene: TRBJ2-6

CDR3nt: TGTGCCAGAAGCTTCAGGGAAGCTTTCTTT
CDR3aa: CARSFREAFF
d_gene: .
abundance: .
v_gene: TRBV5-3
len: 10
j_gene: TRBJ1-1

CDR3nt: TGTGCCAGCAGCCAAGGGCGTCTAGCGGGAGGTCGGGATACGCAGTATTTT
CDR3aa: CASSQGRLAGGRDTQYF
d_gene: TRBD2
abundance: .
v_gene: TRBV14
len: 17
j_gene: TRBJ2-3

CDR3nt: TGTGCCAGCAGCCAAAATTTTCCTGAAGCTTTCTTT
CDR3aa: CASSQNFPEAFF
d_gene: .
abundance: .
v_gene: TRBV3-1/TRBV3-2
len: 12
j_gene: TRBJ1-1

CDR3nt: TGTGCCAGTAGTATAGCGGGTCCAATGTATGACCATCAGCCCCAGCATTTT
CDR3aa: CASSIAGPMYDHQPQHF
d_gene: .
abundance: .
v_gene: TRBV19
len: 17
j_gene: TRBJ1-5

CDR3nt: TGTGCCAGCAGCTCCGCCCTACTAGCGGGAGTCGGGGAGCTGTTTTTT
CDR3aa: CASSSALLAGVGELFF
d_gene: TRBD2
abundance: once
v_gene: TRBV5-8
len: 16
j_gene: TRBJ2-2

CDR3nt: TGTGCCAGCAGCCAAGAACTTTATAATTCACCCCTCCACTTT
CDR3aa: CASSQELYNSPLHF
d_gene: .
abundance: .
v_gene: TRBV3-1/TRBV3-2
len: 14
j_gene: TRBJ1-6

CDR3nt: TGTGCCAGCAGCCTAAACGACAGGGGGCAGTACTTC
CDR3aa: CASSLNDRGQYF
d_gene: TRBD1
abundance: .
v_gene: TRBV7-8
len: 12
j_gene: TRBJ2-7

CDR3nt: TGCGCCAGCAGCTTAGGTTTTGAGCAGTTCTTC
CDR3aa: CASSLGFEQFF
d_gene: .
abundance: .
v_gene: TRBV5-1
len: 11
j_gene: TRBJ2-1

CDR3nt: TGTGCCAGCAGTTTGGGACAATTCGGTTATGGCTACACCTTC
CDR3aa: CASSLGQFGYGYTF
d_gene: .
abundance: .
v_gene: TRBV27
len: 14
j_gene: TRBJ1-2